This T cell receptor beta chain comes out of a study of T cell changes during pregnancy in multiple sclerosis. This clone appeared once. This CDR3 region has 15 residues. Trimming removed 4 bases from V and 0 bases from J; junction bases left unmatched: 6. In germline, CDR1 is SGHTS, CDR2 YDEGEE. Repertoires were generated with immunoSEQ multiplex PCR, while TCRdb's copy carries only in-frame clones and drops some. Among about 40,000 clones listed, under 95% were seen once. The clonotype originates from a female donor with multiple sclerosis, enrolled in a pregnancy study. The J gene is TRBJ1-2, the V gene TRBV5-8; 7 nucleotides agree with TRBD1. Sample: CD8+ T cells from peripheral blood mononuclear cells, taken in the first trimester of pregnancy. CDR3 protein: CASSPLGQTNYGYTF. CDR3 in DNA: TGTGCCAGCAGCCCCCTGGGACAGACTAACTATGGCTACACCTTC.